A selection of T cell receptor beta chains follows, all from one sample in a study of blood T cell repertoires in COVID-19. Sequencing was performed with immunoSEQ multiplex PCR; in TCRdb, only in-frame clones are kept and a portion is missing. The profile shows roughly 150,000 clones, more than 75% of them singletons. Material: peripheral blood. These receptors all come from a man older than 75 with acute or convalescent COVID-19. Both conserved end residues are part of each CDR3. The order of the fields is V gene, J gene, CDR3 protein.

v_gene: TRBV28; j_gene: TRBJ2-5; CDR3aa: CASSLTGTGGLKTQYF
v_gene: TRBV7-6; j_gene: TRBJ2-1; CDR3aa: CASSSMESSYNEQFF
v_gene: TRBV29-1; j_gene: TRBJ2-7; CDR3aa: CSVRGGGEQYF
v_gene: TRBV24-1; j_gene: TRBJ2-1; CDR3aa: CATSVLEAGGNNEQFF
v_gene: TRBV19; j_gene: TRBJ1-1; CDR3aa: CASRDRALGAFF
v_gene: TRBV28; j_gene: TRBJ1-6; CDR3aa: CASVVGTGGNSPLHF
v_gene: TRBV3-1/TRBV3-2; j_gene: TRBJ1-3; CDR3aa: CASSHRAGNTIYF
v_gene: TRBV7-8; j_gene: TRBJ1-5; CDR3aa: CASSLSGQGAQPQHF
v_gene: TRBV5-1; j_gene: TRBJ1-2; CDR3aa: CASGTGESYGYTF
v_gene: TRBV7-2; j_gene: TRBJ1-5; CDR3aa: CASSPEPGNQPQHF
v_gene: TRBV27; j_gene: TRBJ1-5; CDR3aa: CASSMSGVGNQPQHF
v_gene: TRBV7-6; j_gene: TRBJ2-2; CDR3aa: CASSLVSGLAAGELFF
v_gene: TRBV14; j_gene: TRBJ2-7; CDR3aa: CASSNALQGSSYEQYF
v_gene: TRBV6-6; j_gene: TRBJ2-5; CDR3aa: CASSYGEVETQYF
v_gene: TRBV27; j_gene: TRBJ1-6; CDR3aa: CASSLTTGSNSPLHF
v_gene: TRBV6-5; j_gene: TRBJ1-6; CDR3aa: CASRDRGGNSPLHF
v_gene: TRBV9; j_gene: TRBJ2-3; CDR3aa: CASSPWRGGTDTQYF
v_gene: TRBV5-1; j_gene: TRBJ2-2; CDR3aa: CASITQPNTGELFF
v_gene: TRBV28; j_gene: TRBJ1-6; CDR3aa: CASSLLRGPGSPLHF
v_gene: TRBV4-2; j_gene: TRBJ2-3; CDR3aa: CASSLTGQTSTDTQYF
v_gene: TRBV20-1; j_gene: TRBJ2-5; CDR3aa: CSASIAGTQETQYF
v_gene: TRBV27; j_gene: TRBJ1-1; CDR3aa: CASSSNRVPPRAFF
v_gene: TRBV5-6; j_gene: TRBJ2-1; CDR3aa: CASLLSGEQFF
v_gene: TRBV6-5; j_gene: TRBJ2-7; CDR3aa: CASYSRDRGYEQYF
v_gene: TRBV2; j_gene: TRBJ2-7; CDR3aa: CASRGTGEYREQYF
v_gene: TRBV2; j_gene: TRBJ1-2; CDR3aa: CASSVDRVDYGYTF
v_gene: TRBV2; j_gene: TRBJ2-7; CDR3aa: CASSGGHLTYEQYF
v_gene: TRBV4-1; j_gene: TRBJ1-3; CDR3aa: CASSPQLRGTSGNTIYF
v_gene: TRBV5-1; j_gene: TRBJ1-2; CDR3aa: CASSSPGHTGGYTF
v_gene: TRBV10-3; j_gene: TRBJ2-3; CDR3aa: CAGRGPEATDTQYF
v_gene: TRBV2; j_gene: TRBJ2-2; CDR3aa: CASSSGGANTGELFF
v_gene: TRBV15; j_gene: TRBJ1-5; CDR3aa: CATSSRDRVNQPQHF
v_gene: TRBV6-5; j_gene: TRBJ2-7; CDR3aa: CASSIGDRGRKEQYF
v_gene: TRBV19; j_gene: TRBJ2-7; CDR3aa: CASQSAGGPNEQYF
v_gene: TRBV7-8; j_gene: TRBJ1-1; CDR3aa: CASSLAQGINGEAFF
v_gene: TRBV19; j_gene: TRBJ1-6; CDR3aa: CASQGTNKFSPLHF
v_gene: TRBV9; j_gene: TRBJ1-2; CDR3aa: CASTLGGITNYGYTF
v_gene: TRBV5-1; j_gene: TRBJ2-6; CDR3aa: CASSLGAGGATGANVLTF
v_gene: TRBV7-8; j_gene: TRBJ2-7; CDR3aa: CASSLLGQGNYEQYF
v_gene: TRBV5-6; j_gene: TRBJ1-5; CDR3aa: CASSRRGTGGIDQPQHF
v_gene: TRBV21-1; j_gene: TRBJ2-3; CDR3aa: CASSKRQRGTDTQYF
v_gene: TRBV5-1; j_gene: TRBJ2-1; CDR3aa: CASSLPGGNEQFF
v_gene: TRBV7-9; j_gene: TRBJ1-1; CDR3aa: CASSLNYGQGPFF
v_gene: TRBV28; j_gene: TRBJ2-1; CDR3aa: CASSIGSGRALVSSNEQFF
v_gene: TRBV28; j_gene: TRBJ2-5; CDR3aa: CATGGPGRVQETQYF
v_gene: TRBV15; j_gene: TRBJ1-5; CDR3aa: CATSRDTGANQPQHF
v_gene: TRBV7-2; j_gene: TRBJ2-7; CDR3aa: CASSLASRGAQDEQYF
v_gene: TRBV25-1; j_gene: TRBJ2-2; CDR3aa: CASSMDRNTGELFF
v_gene: TRBV4-2; j_gene: TRBJ1-5; CDR3aa: CASSQGGSNQPQHF
v_gene: TRBV11-2; j_gene: TRBJ2-5; CDR3aa: CASSPIGVSQETQYF
v_gene: TRBV24-1; j_gene: TRBJ2-5; CDR3aa: CATSDYGQGQETQYF
v_gene: TRBV5-4; j_gene: TRBJ2-7; CDR3aa: CASSLSSGRREQYF
v_gene: TRBV11-2; j_gene: TRBJ1-2; CDR3aa: CASSPRGGSYYGYTF
v_gene: TRBV3-1/TRBV3-2; j_gene: TRBJ2-1; CDR3aa: CASSQRTGENEQFF
v_gene: TRBV19; j_gene: TRBJ1-5; CDR3aa: CASSIQGYSNQPQHF